The clone carrying this TCR beta chain was counted only a few times. The data belong to a study of blood T cell repertoires in COVID-19. Study context: Spain, Italy and the United States supplied samples that represented acute and convalescent COVID-19. Sample material is recorded as cDNA or gDNA derived from T cells, B-cell-depleted T cells, or PBMCs.

How the authors handled the data: Estimates of nucleated cell counts were drawn from the amplification of reference gene primers. Data came from immunoSEQ multiplex PCR; TCRdb stores just in-frame clones and leaves some out. Clonal size and the V and J genes are those of that table, whereas D and trimming came from the DNA. This sample carries about 97,000 clones, 70% to 85% of them seen once, and the ten largest clones take less than 11%. Unmatched junction bases numbered 2, after V lost 4 bases and J lost 4 bases. The CDR3 covers 14 residues. The V gene's germline CDR1 is SEHNR and CDR2 FQNEAQ (reference sequence).

This chain joins TRBV7-9 and TRBJ1-5; 9 bases are a match to TRBD1. The receptor's source is an older man with acute or convalescent COVID-19. The sequenced material came from peripheral blood. Here the CDR3 DNA reads TGTGCCAGCAGCTCGGGACAGGGAAATCAGCCCCAGCATTTT. This encodes CASSSGQGNQPQHF.